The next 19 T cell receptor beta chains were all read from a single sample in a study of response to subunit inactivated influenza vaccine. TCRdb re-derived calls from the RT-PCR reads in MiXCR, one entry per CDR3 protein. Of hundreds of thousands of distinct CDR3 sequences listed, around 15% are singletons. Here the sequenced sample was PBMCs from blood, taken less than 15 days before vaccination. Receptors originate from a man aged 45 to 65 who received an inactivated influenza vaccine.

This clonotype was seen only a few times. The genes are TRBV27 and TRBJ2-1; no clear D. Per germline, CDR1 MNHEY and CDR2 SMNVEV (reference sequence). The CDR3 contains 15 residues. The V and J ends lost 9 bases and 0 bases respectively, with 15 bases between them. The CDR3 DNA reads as TGTGCCAGTAAACCAGCCCGGGTCTCCTACAATGAGCAGTTCTTC. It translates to CASKPARVSYNEQFF.

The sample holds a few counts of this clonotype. The CDR3 spells CASSADRGYLYNEQFF. The CDR3 nucleotides read TGTGCCAGCAGTGCCGACCGGGGCTACCTCTACAATGAGCAGTTCTTC. This chain uses TRBV6-1 with TRBJ2-1, with D perhaps matching TRBD1 or TRBD2 (5 bases each). Germline CDR1 is MNHNS and CDR2 is SASEGT. Trimming took 4 bases from V and 3 from J, leaving 16 bases between them. The CDR3 consists of 16 residues.

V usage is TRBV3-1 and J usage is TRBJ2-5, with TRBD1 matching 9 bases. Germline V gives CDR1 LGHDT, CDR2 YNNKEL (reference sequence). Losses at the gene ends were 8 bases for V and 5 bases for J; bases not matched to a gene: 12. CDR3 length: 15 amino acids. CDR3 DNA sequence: TGTGCCAGCTCCTTGGGGACAGGGAGTGGGGAGACCCAGTACTTC. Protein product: CASSLGTGSGETQYF.

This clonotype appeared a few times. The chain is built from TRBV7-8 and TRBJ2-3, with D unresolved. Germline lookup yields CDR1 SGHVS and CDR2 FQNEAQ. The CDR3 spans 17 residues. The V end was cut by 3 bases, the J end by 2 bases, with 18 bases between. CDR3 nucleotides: TGTGCCAGCAGCTTCCCCTCACAGAGCATCTTCACAGATACGCAGTATTTT. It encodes CASSFPSQSIFTDTQYF.

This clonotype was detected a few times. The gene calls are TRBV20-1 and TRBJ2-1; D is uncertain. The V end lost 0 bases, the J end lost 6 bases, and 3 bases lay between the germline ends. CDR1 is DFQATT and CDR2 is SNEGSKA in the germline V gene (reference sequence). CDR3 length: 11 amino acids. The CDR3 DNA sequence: TGCAGTGCTAGAGATGTCAATGAGCAGTTCTTC. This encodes CSARDVNEQFF.

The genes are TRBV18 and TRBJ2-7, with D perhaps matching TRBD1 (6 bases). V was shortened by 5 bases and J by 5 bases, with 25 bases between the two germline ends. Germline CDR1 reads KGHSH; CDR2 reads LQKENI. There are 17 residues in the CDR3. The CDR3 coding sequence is TGTGCCAGCTCAACCCTGAAACCGCATACAGGGATGAACGAGCAGTACTTC. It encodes CASSTLKPHTGMNEQYF.

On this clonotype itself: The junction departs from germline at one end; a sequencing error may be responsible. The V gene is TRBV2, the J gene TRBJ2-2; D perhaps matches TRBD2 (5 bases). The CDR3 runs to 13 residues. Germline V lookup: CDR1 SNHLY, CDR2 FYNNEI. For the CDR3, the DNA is TGTGCCAGCAACGAGAGCCCCTCCGGGGAGCTGATTTTT. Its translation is CASNESPSGELIF.

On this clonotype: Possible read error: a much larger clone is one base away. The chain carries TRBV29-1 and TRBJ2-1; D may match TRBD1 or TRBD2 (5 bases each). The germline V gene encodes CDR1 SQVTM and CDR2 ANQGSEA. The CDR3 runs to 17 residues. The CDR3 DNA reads TGCAGCGTTGAAGGGAGCCCGGGACGCCCTCCTTACACTGAGCAGTTCTTC. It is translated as CSVEGSPGRPPYTEQFF.

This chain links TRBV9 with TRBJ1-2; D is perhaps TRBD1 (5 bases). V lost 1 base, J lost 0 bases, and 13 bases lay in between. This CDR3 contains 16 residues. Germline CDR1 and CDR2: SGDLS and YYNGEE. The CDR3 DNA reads TGTGCCAGCAGCGTACACGCGGGGCGTACTAACTATGGCTACACCTTC. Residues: CASSVHAGRTNYGYTF.

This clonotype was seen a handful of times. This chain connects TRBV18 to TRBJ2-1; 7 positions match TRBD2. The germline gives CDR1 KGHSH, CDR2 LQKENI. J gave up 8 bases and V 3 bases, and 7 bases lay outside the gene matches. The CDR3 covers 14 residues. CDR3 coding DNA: TGTGCCAGCTCACCTTCGCTAGCGGTGGATGAGCAGTTCTTC. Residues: CASSPSLAVDEQFF.

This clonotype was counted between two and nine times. CDR3 sequence: CASSLAWRVQETQYF. CDR3 sequence (DNA): TGTGCCAGCAGCTTAGCTTGGCGGGTTCAAGAGACCCAGTACTTC. The rearrangement links TRBV7-2 to TRBJ2-5, with a weak D call TRBD2 (5 bases). This CDR3 has 15 residues. Germline V gene lookup returns CDR1 SGHTA and CDR2 FQGNSA. Trimming removed 0 bases from V and 2 bases from J, with 10 bases in between.

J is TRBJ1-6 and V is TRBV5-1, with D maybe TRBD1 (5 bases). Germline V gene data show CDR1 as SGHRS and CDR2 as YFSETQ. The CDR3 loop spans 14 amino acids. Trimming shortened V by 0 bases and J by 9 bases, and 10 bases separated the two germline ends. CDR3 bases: TGCGCCAGCAGCTTGGCTGGGGGTACTTCACCCCTCCACTTT. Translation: CASSLAGGTSPLHF.

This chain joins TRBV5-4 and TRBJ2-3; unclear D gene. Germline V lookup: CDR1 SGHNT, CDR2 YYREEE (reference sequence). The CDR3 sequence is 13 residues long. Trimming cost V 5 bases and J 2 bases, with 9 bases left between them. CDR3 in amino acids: CASRTSYTDTQYF. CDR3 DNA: TGTGCCAGCAGGACTTCTTACACAGATACGCAGTATTTT.

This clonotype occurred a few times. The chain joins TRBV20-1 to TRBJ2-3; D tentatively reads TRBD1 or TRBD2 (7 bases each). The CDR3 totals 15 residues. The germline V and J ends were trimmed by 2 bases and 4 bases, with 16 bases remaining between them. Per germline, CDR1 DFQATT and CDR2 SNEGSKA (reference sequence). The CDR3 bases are TGCAGTGCTAGAAGCGGGACAGCGAAAGCAGATACGCAGTATTTT. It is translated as CSARSGTAKADTQYF.

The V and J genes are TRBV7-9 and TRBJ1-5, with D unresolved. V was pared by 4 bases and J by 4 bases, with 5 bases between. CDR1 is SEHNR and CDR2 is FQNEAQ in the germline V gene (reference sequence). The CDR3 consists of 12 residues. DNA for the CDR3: TGTGCCAGCAGCTCCCAAAATCAGCCCCAGCATTTT. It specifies CASSSQNQPQHF.

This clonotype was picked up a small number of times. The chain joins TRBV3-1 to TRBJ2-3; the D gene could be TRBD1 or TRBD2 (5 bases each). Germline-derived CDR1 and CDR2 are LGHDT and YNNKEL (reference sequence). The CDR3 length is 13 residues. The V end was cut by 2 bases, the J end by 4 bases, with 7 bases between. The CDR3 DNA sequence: TGTGCCAGCAGCCAAAGGGGAGCAGATACGCAGTATTTT. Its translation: CASSQRGADTQYF.

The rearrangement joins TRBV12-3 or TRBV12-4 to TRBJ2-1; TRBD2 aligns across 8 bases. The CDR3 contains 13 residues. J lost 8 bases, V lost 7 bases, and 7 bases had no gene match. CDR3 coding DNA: TGTGCCAGCACCGGGACTAGTGGCTATGAGCAGTTCTTC. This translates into CASTGTSGYEQFF.

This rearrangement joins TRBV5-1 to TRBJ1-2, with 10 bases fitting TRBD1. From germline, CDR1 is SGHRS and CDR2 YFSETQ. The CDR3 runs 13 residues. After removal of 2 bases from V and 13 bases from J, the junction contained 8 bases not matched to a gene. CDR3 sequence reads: CASSFGTGDDTTF. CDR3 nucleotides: TGCGCCAGCAGCTTCGGGACAGGGGATGATACCACCTTC.

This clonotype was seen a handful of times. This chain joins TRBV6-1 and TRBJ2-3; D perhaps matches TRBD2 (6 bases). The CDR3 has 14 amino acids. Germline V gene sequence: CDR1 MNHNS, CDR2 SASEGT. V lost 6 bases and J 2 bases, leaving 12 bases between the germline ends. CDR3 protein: CASSHGLTTDTQYF. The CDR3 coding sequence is TGTGCCAGCAGCCACGGACTAACCACAGATACGCAGTATTTT.